Listed below are T cell receptor beta chains from one sample, sequenced in a study of shared clonotypes between healthy human individuals. Produced via immunoSEQ multiplex PCR; TCRdb's table is partial and in-frame only. The sample records roughly 550,000 clones, about 95% being singletons. The sequencing sample was made of naive CD8+ T cells sorted from blood. The receptors derive from a woman aged 30 to 39 in good health. CDR3s include the opening cysteine and the closing phenylalanine or tryptophan. The D gene is left open where the match is weak. The listing skips clone size in some rows; elsewhere it reads once, few, many or a size class.

j_call	v_call	d_call	clone_size	cdr3_aa	cdr3_nt
TRBJ2-7	TRBV13	.	.	CASSLAGSEQYF	TGTGCCAGCAGCTTAGCGGGGTCCGAGCAGTACTTC
TRBJ2-7	TRBV5-1	.	.	CATQRTYHYEQYF	TGCGCCACCCAGAGGACATACCACTACGAGCAGTACTTC
TRBJ2-6	TRBV30	.	.	CAWSVGTGANVLTF	TGTGCCTGGAGTGTGGGTACTGGGGCCAACGTCCTGACTTTC
TRBJ2-5	TRBV9	TRBD1	.	CASSVAGTAQETQYF	TGTGCCAGCAGCGTAGCCGGGACAGCACAAGAGACCCAGTACTTC
TRBJ2-7	TRBV5-1	.	.	CASSLVGSLSYEQYF	TGCGCCAGCAGCTTGGTCGGCAGCCTCTCCTACGAGCAGTACTTC
TRBJ1-5	TRBV28	.	.	CASSFLVQPQHF	TGTGCCAGCAGTTTCCTGGTCCAGCCCCAGCATTTT
TRBJ2-7	TRBV27	.	.	CASSGGYEQYF	TGTGCCAGCAGTGGCGGTTACGAGCAGTACTTC
TRBJ1-4	TRBV7-9	.	once	CASSFETYEKLFF	TGTGCCAGCAGTTTCGAGACATATGAAAAACTGTTTTTT
TRBJ2-7	TRBV7-2	.	.	CASSFLSGISYEQYF	TGTGCCAGCAGCTTTCTTTCCGGGATCTCCTACGAGCAGTACTTC
TRBJ2-7	TRBV7-9	.	.	CASSLGWNEQYF	TGTGCCAGCAGCTTAGGTTGGAACGAGCAGTACTTC
TRBJ1-1	TRBV27	.	.	CASSLSIQGNTEAFF	TGTGCCAGCAGTTTATCGATCCAGGGGAACACTGAAGCTTTCTTT
TRBJ2-1	TRBV15	TRBD2	.	CATSKGLAGDGNEQFF	TGTGCCACCAGCAAGGGACTAGCGGGAGATGGAAATGAGCAGTTCTTC
TRBJ2-7	TRBV7-9	.	.	CASSSVTETHYEQYF	TGTGCCAGCAGCTCAGTGACAGAAACCCACTACGAGCAGTACTTC
TRBJ2-1	TRBV5-4	.	.	CASSPGRSTGEQFF	TGTGCCAGCAGCCCTGGTCGGAGCACTGGTGAGCAGTTCTTC
TRBJ1-1	TRBV16	.	few	CASSLTKRGTEAFF	TGTGCCAGCAGCCTTACCAAAAGGGGCACTGAAGCTTTCTTT
TRBJ2-7	TRBV13	.	.	CASSLQESYEQYF	TGTGCCAGCAGCTTGCAGGAATCCTACGAGCAGTACTTC
TRBJ1-1	TRBV27	TRBD1	.	CASSWDRNTEAFF	TGTGCCAGCAGCTGGGACAGAAACACTGAAGCTTTCTTT
TRBJ2-3	TRBV6-5	.	.	CASSYTRQESSDTQYF	TGTGCCAGCAGTTATACGAGACAGGAGTCATCAGATACGCAGTATTTT
TRBJ2-7	TRBV5-1	.	.	CASSYRGTSGHEQYF	TGCGCCAGCAGTTACCGGGGGACCTCCGGGCACGAGCAGTACTTC
TRBJ2-1	TRBV29-1	TRBD1	.	CSVEVPGQGARNEQFF	TGCAGCGTTGAAGTCCCCGGACAGGGGGCAAGAAATGAGCAGTTCTTC
TRBJ1-1	TRBV27	.	.	CASSLYYRNNIEAFF	TGTGCCAGCAGTTTATATTATCGGAATAACATTGAAGCTTTCTTT
TRBJ2-5	TRBV19	.	.	CASSPYSRRLSQYF	TGTGCCAGTAGTCCCTATTCGCGCCGACTGAGCCAGTACTTC
TRBJ1-1	TRBV14	.	.	CASSPTSGTEAFF	TGTGCCAGCAGCCCGACCTCAGGAACTGAAGCTTTCTTT
TRBJ1-5	TRBV7-9	TRBD1	.	CASSPQGAGGQPQHF	TGTGCCAGCAGCCCACAGGGGGCGGGAGGTCAGCCCCAGCATTTT
TRBJ2-3	TRBV21-1	.	.	CASSKVGSVISALSDTQYF	TGTGCCAGCAGCAAAGTGGGTAGTGTAATCTCTGCCCTCTCAGATACGCAGTATTTT
TRBJ2-7	TRBV27	.	.	CASSLSSETSYEQYF	TGTGCCAGCAGTTTATCGTCCGAGACATCCTACGAGCAGTACTTC
TRBJ2-2	TRBV11-2	.	.	CASSLVQAYTGELFF	TGTGCCAGCAGCTTAGTACAGGCTTACACCGGGGAGCTGTTTTTT
TRBJ2-3	TRBV6-5	.	.	CASSSGWWADTQYF	TGTGCCAGCAGTTCGGGTTGGTGGGCAGATACGCAGTATTTT
TRBJ1-2	TRBV7-8	TRBD1	.	CASSAISGQGSGYTF	TGTGCCAGCAGCGCGATCTCGGGACAGGGGTCTGGCTACACCTTC
TRBJ2-5	TRBV7-9	TRBD1	once	CASSWTSAGTGKETQYF	TGTGCCAGCAGCTGGACAAGTGCCGGGACAGGGAAAGAGACCCAGTACTTC
TRBJ2-3	TRBV2	TRBD2	.	CATSGRERWTDTQYF	TGTGCCACCTCCGGGAGGGAGCGTTGGACAGATACGCAGTATTTT
TRBJ2-1	TRBV5-6	TRBD2	.	CASSLASGTYNEQFF	TGTGCCAGCAGCTTGGCTAGCGGGACCTACAATGAGCAGTTCTTC
TRBJ2-7	TRBV7-2	.	.	CASSTTGEQYF	TGTGCCAGCAGCACAACAGGGGAGCAGTACTTC
TRBJ1-1	TRBV9	.	few	CASSVVGITTEAFF	TGTGCCAGCAGCGTAGTCGGAATAACCACTGAAGCTTTCTTT
TRBJ2-7	TRBV30	TRBD2	.	CAWSSGLAGGYEQYF	TGTGCCTGGAGTTCGGGACTAGCGGGAGGGTACGAGCAGTACTTC
TRBJ1-1	TRBV7-9	.	.	CASSDGRASSMNTEAFF	TGTGCCAGCAGCGATGGCAGGGCCAGCTCGATGAACACTGAAGCTTTCTTT
TRBJ2-3	TRBV28	.	.	CASPPARASVFPQYF	TGTGCCAGCCCTCCCGCCCGGGCTAGCGTATTCCCGCAGTATTTT
TRBJ1-5	TRBV2	TRBD1	once	CASRAGTGGTYGNQPQHF	TGTGCCAGCAGAGCCGGGACAGGGGGAACGTATGGCAATCAGCCCCAGCATTTT
TRBJ2-7	TRBV29-1	TRBD1	once	CSVALGQEYYEQYF	TGCAGCGTTGCCCTAGGACAGGAGTACTACGAGCAGTACTTC
TRBJ2-1	TRBV11-2	TRBD2	.	CASSLEVKGLAEYNEQFF	TGTGCCAGCAGCTTAGAGGTCAAAGGACTAGCGGAGTACAATGAGCAGTTCTTC
TRBJ2-1	TRBV19	.	.	CASSLYPNNEQFF	TGTGCCAGTAGTTTATACCCCAACAATGAGCAGTTCTTC
TRBJ1-1	TRBV25-1	.	.	CAAKTLNTEAFF	TGTGCCGCGAAAACGTTGAACACTGAAGCTTTCTTT
TRBJ1-4	TRBV28	.	.	CASSFTQGFGAEKLFF	TGTGCCAGCAGCTTCACCCAGGGGTTCGGGGCTGAAAAACTGTTTTTT
TRBJ1-6	TRBV28	TRBD1	.	CASRALDRAESPLHF	TGTGCCAGCAGGGCCTTGGACAGGGCGGAATCACCCCTCCACTTT
TRBJ2-7	TRBV15	.	.	CATSRGEEGVYEQYF	TGTGCCACCAGCAGGGGAGAAGAGGGTGTCTACGAGCAGTACTTC
TRBJ2-2	TRBV27	.	.	CASSFQVGAGELFF	TGTGCCAGCAGTTTCCAGGTTGGCGCCGGGGAGCTGTTTTTT
TRBJ2-7	TRBV19	TRBD2	.	CASSIETSGSYGQYF	TGTGCCAGTAGTATAGAGACTAGCGGATCCTACGGGCAGTACTTC
TRBJ2-3	TRBV2	.	.	CASSSGLLNTDTQYF	TGTGCCAGCAGTTCGGGACTTCTAAACACAGATACGCAGTATTTT
TRBJ1-6	TRBV25-1	TRBD1	.	CASSGQTGPNSPLHF	TGTGCCAGCAGTGGACAGACAGGGCCTAATTCACCCCTCCACTTT
TRBJ1-1	TRBV19	TRBD1	.	CASSMGQYEAFF	TGTGCCAGTAGTATGGGACAGTATGAAGCTTTCTTT
TRBJ1-5	TRBV6-5	TRBD1	.	CASSLTGVNQPQHF	TGTGCCAGCAGCCTGACAGGGGTGAATCAGCCCCAGCATTTT
TRBJ2-1	TRBV27	TRBD1	.	CASSLWDRYNEQFF	TGTGCCAGCAGTTTATGGGACAGGTACAATGAGCAGTTCTTC
TRBJ1-2	TRBV7-9	TRBD1	.	CASSHSEQGAGGYTF	TGTGCCAGCAGCCACTCGGAGCAGGGGGCGGGTGGCTACACCTTC
TRBJ1-1	TRBV19	.	.	CASNLDVGPGTEAFF	TGTGCCAGTAACCTGGATGTGGGACCAGGGACTGAAGCTTTCTTT
TRBJ2-2	TRBV27	TRBD1	.	CASRLTGGPTTGELFF	TGTGCCAGCAGATTGACAGGGGGCCCTACAACCGGGGAGCTGTTTTTT
TRBJ1-1	TRBV6-6	.	.	CASSDTGNTEAFF	TGTGCCAGCTCTGACACGGGTAACACTGAAGCTTTCTTT
TRBJ1-1	TRBV10-2	.	.	CASLQGIDEAFF	TGCGCCAGCCTTCAGGGGATTGATGAAGCTTTCTTT
TRBJ2-2	TRBV7-9	TRBD1	.	CASLQGIGTGELFF	TGTGCCAGCTTACAGGGGATCGGCACCGGGGAGCTGTTTTTT
TRBJ2-2	TRBV7-6	TRBD2	once	CASSSILAVAGGELFF	TGTGCCAGCAGCTCGATACTAGCGGTGGCTGGCGGGGAGCTGTTTTTT